The 18 T cell receptor beta chains listed next were all sequenced from one sample in a study of neurological immune-mediated disorders. TCRdb redid the calling of the 5' RACE reads with MiXCR, one entry per CDR3 protein. This sample yields 66,000 or so distinct CDR3 sequences, of which 4.5% are seen a single time; 6.5% to 7.5% belongs to the top ten. The sequencing input was PBMCs. The receptor set was obtained from a man younger than 45 with multiple sclerosis.

This clonotype was seen many times. The rearrangement uses TRBV3-1 and TRBJ1-2; D unclear. V gave up 4 bases and J gave up 4 bases, with 10 bases separating them. There are 13 residues in the CDR3. CDR1 and CDR2 from the germline V gene are LGHDT and YNNKEL (reference sequence). This CDR3 reads CASSPGLGYGYTF. CDR3 bases: TGTGCCAGCAGCCCTGGACTCGGCTATGGCTACACCTTC.

The CDR3 nucleotides read TGCGCCAGCAGCCTTGGACAGTCTTCCAACTATGGCTACACCTTC. Translated, it gives CASSLGQSSNYGYTF. The chain uses TRBV5-1 and TRBJ1-2; a weak D match, TRBD1 (6 bases). This CDR3 has 15 residues. Germline V gives CDR1 SGHRS, CDR2 YFSETQ. V was pared by 4 bases and J by 2 bases, with 15 bases between.

This clonotype has a handful of counts. The rearrangement uses TRBV12-3 or TRBV12-4 and TRBJ2-7; no reliable D call. The CDR3 length is 11 residues. V was clipped by 6 bases and J by 4 bases, with 7 bases between them. The CDR3 spells CASSTTYEQYF. CDR3 sequence (DNA): TGTGCCAGCAGCACGACTTACGAGCAGTACTTC.

Many counts were recorded for this clonotype. This rearrangement joins TRBV29-1 to TRBJ2-1, with D unclear. Germline CDR1 is SQVTM and CDR2 is ANQGSEA. V lost 5 bases and J lost 4, with 18 bases in between. The CDR3 is 15 residues long. CDR3 sequence: CSVPSVVTPYNEQFF. The CDR3 DNA reads as TGCAGCGTTCCCTCAGTAGTGACCCCGTACAATGAGCAGTTCTTC.

The V gene is TRBV5-1, the J gene TRBJ1-1; D is perhaps TRBD1 (6 bases). There are 13 residues in the CDR3. Germline lookup yields CDR1 SGHRS and CDR2 YFSETQ. Trimming cost V 7 bases and J 4 bases, with 14 bases left between them. The CDR3 loop is CASSTTGRTEAFF. In nucleotides, the CDR3 is TGCGCCAGCTCGACTACAGGGCGCACTGAAGCTTTCTTT. Drawing the rest from reference TRBV5-1 and TRBJ1-1, the complete variable domain is KAGVTQTPRYLIKTRGQQVTLSCSPISGHRSVSWYQQTPGQGLQFLFEYFSETQRNKGNFPGRFSGRQFSNSRSEMNVSTLELGDSALYLCASSTTGRTEAFFGQGTRLTVV.

This clonotype qualifies as medium-sized. The chain links TRBV4-2 to TRBJ2-2; no reliable D call. With 0 bases removed from V and 6 bases from J, the gap between germline ends came to 11 bases. The CDR3 is made up of 15 amino acids. Germline V gene sequence: CDR1 LGHNA, CDR2 YNFKEQ. CDR3 bases: TGTGCCAGCAGCCAAGATCTTGGTGCGTCCGGGGAGCTGTTTTTT. Protein: CASSQDLGASGELFF.

This clonotype has ten or more counts. This rearrangement joins TRBV7-3 to TRBJ2-1, with D perhaps assigned TRBD1 or TRBD2 (7 bases each). Per germline, CDR1 SGHTA and CDR2 FQGTGA. The CDR3 contains 14 residues. V shed 6 bases and J shed 4 bases, with 13 bases lying between them. The DNA for the CDR3 is TGTGCCAGCAGTCAGGGGGGGTATTACAATGAGCAGTTCTTC. Its protein is CASSQGGYYNEQFF.

At least ten counts were recorded for this clonotype. The chain has TRBV12-3 or TRBV12-4 and TRBJ1-2; the match to TRBD1 covers 11 bases. The CDR3 extends over 16 amino acids. With V trimmed by 7 bases and J by 7 bases, 14 bases remained unmatched. This CDR3 is CASTWSGTGGVSGYTF. The CDR3 region has the DNA TGTGCCAGCACTTGGTCCGGGACAGGGGGGGTGAGTGGCTACACCTTC.

This clonotype has at least ten counts. The J gene is TRBJ1-2, the V gene TRBV29-1; TRBD1 might be the D (5 bases). The germline V and J ends were trimmed by 3 bases and 4 bases, with 12 bases remaining between them. In germline, CDR1 is SQVTM, CDR2 ANQGSEA. The CDR3 length is 13 residues. For the CDR3, the DNA is TGCAGCGTTGAGTGGGGGTCTTCCTATGGCTACACCTTC. Its protein product is CSVEWGSSYGYTF.

This clonotype was detected ten times or more. The DNA for the CDR3 is TGCGCCAGCAGTGAGTCGCCCCCCGGGTGGGACACTGAAGCTTTCTTT. Translated, it gives CASSESPPGWDTEAFF. This rearrangement joins TRBV10-1 to TRBJ1-1; D gene ambiguous. The CDR3 is 16 residues long. V lost 0 bases and J 3 bases, leaving 14 bases between the germline ends. The V gene's germline CDR1 is WNHNN and CDR2 SYGVQD (reference sequence).

This clonotype was seen many times. V gene TRBV5-1 combines with J gene TRBJ1-1; 7 bases are a match to TRBD1. V was clipped by 0 bases and J by 6 bases; unmatched bases: 5. Germline assignment: CDR1 SGHRS and CDR2 YFSETQ. CDR3 length: 14 amino acids. The CDR3 here is CASSLDRGWAEAFF. The CDR3 DNA follows: TGCGCCAGCAGCTTGGACAGGGGATGGGCTGAAGCTTTCTTT.

The gene calls are TRBV23-1 and TRBJ1-1, with D unresolved. TRBV23-1 is placed among ORFs of uncertain function. CDR3 length: 15 amino acids. The V and J ends lost 5 bases and 5 bases respectively, with 18 bases between them. CDR3 sequence: CASSTPLEGRTEAFF. CDR3 nucleotide sequence: TGCGCCAGCAGTACCCCTCTTGAGGGCAGGACTGAAGCTTTCTTT.

This clonotype showed up many times. The chain combines TRBV21-1 with TRBJ2-2; no DNA check was done on the table's D call, TRBD1. TRBV21-1 is listed as a pseudogene. The CDR3 is 17 residues long. The CDR3 DNA reads as TGTGCCAGCAGCAAAGTTTGGGCGGGGGCAGACACCGGGGAGCTGTTTTTT. Its protein product is CASSKVWAGADTGELFF.

This clonotype was counted only a few times. The chain couples TRBV7-7 to TRBJ2-7, with TRBD1 identical over 8 bases. The trim removed 5 bases at V and 8 bases at J, leaving 8 bases unmatched. This CDR3 has 13 amino acids. Germline loops: CDR1 SSHAT, CDR2 FNYEAQ (reference sequence). The CDR3 reads CASSEDRERQQYF. In DNA form, the CDR3 reads TGTGCCAGCAGCGAGGACAGGGAACGGCAGCAGTACTTC.

This clonotype has just a few counts. CDR3 coding DNA: TGTGCCAGCAGCTCCGACGCCAACACCGGGGAGCTGTTTTTT. Encoded protein: CASSSDANTGELFF. The V gene is TRBV7-3, the J gene TRBJ2-2; no reliable D call. Germline loops: CDR1 SGHTA, CDR2 FQGTGA. The CDR3 length is 14 residues. Between the trimmed V and J ends, which lost 4 bases and 2 bases, there was a span of 8 bases. Together with reference TRBV7-3 and TRBJ2-2, the CDR3 gives the full variable domain: GAGVSQTPSNKVTEKGKYVELRCDPISGHTALYWYRQSLGQGPEFLIYFQGTGAADDSGLPNDRFFAVRPEGSVSTLKIQRTERGDSAVYLCASSSDANTGELFFGEGSRLTVL.

This clonotype was recorded at least ten times. This chain links TRBV3-1 with TRBJ1-2, with D perhaps matching TRBD1 (5 bases). The germline V and J ends were trimmed by 4 bases and 5 bases, with 20 bases remaining between them. This CDR3 has 16 amino acids. CDR1 and CDR2 (germline): LGHDT, YNNKEL (reference sequence). The DNA for the CDR3 is TGTGCCAGCAGCCTACGTATCGATGGGGGAGGATATGGCTACACCTTC. Its protein product is CASSLRIDGGGYGYTF.

This clonotype was detected only a few times. The chain employs TRBV12-3 or TRBV12-4 and TRBJ1-1; D may be TRBD1 (6 bases). The ends were cut back, 5 bases at V and 0 bases at J, with 16 bases in the middle. This CDR3 has 16 amino acids. Written as DNA, the CDR3 is TGTGCCAGCAGTCCCTCCGCACAGGGTCTGAACACTGAAGCTTTCTTT. Protein sequence: CASSPSAQGLNTEAFF.

This clonotype was counted ten times or more. As DNA, the CDR3 is TGCGCCAGCAGCTTGTTCACTACAACTAATGAAAAACTGTTTTTT. Amino acid sequence: CASSLFTTTNEKLFF. The rearrangement links TRBV5-1 to TRBJ1-4; the D is unclear. V was trimmed by 1 base and J by 0 bases, leaving 7 bases between them. The germline gives CDR1 SGHRS, CDR2 YFSETQ. There are 15 residues in the CDR3.